Listed here are 21 T cell receptor beta chains from one sample, sequenced in a study of OX40 agonist ivuxolimab in advanced cancers. Preparation of the library involved the immunoSEQ multiplex PCR assay. Entries here come from immuneACCESS through TCRdb and include only in-frame sequences with V and J called. Some clones fail to appear in such tables; in the studies checked, an unresolved V gene covers under half of the shortfall, and the cause of the remainder is unknown. Recorded for this sample are around 14,000 clones; more than 75% of them occurred a single time. About 19% of the sample comes from the top ten. Specimen: CD4+ or CD8+ T cells sorted from blood, collected in a trial of the OX40 agonist ivuxolimab. These receptors all stem from an adult with an advanced solid tumor such as melanoma, head and neck, liver or kidney cancer.

CDR3 amino acids: CASSLGDYVSYEQYF. The DNA for the CDR3 is TGCGCCAGCAGCTTGGGGGACTACGTTTCCTACGAGCAGTACTTC. The rearrangement joins TRBV5-1 to TRBJ2-7, with TRBD2 identical over 7 bases. V lost 0 bases and J lost 1; bases outside the gene matches: 4. This CDR3 contains 15 residues. Per the germline V gene, CDR1 is SGHRS and CDR2 is YFSETQ. Drawing the rest from reference TRBV5-1 and TRBJ2-7, the complete variable domain is KAGVTQTPRYLIKTRGQQVTLSCSPISGHRSVSWYQQTPGQGLQFLFEYFSETQRNKGNFPGRFSGRQFSNSRSEMNVSTLELGDSALYLCASSLGDYVSYEQYFGPGTRLTVT.

This chain uses TRBV19 with TRBJ2-3; D not certain. Trimming left V 1 base short and J 6 bases short, with 5 bases between. Germline lookup yields CDR1 LNHDA and CDR2 SQIVND (reference sequence). CDR3 length: 12 amino acids. CDR3 region: CASSIGEDTQYF. DNA of the CDR3: TGTGCCAGTAGTATAGGAGAGGATACGCAGTATTTT. The whole variable domain, filled in from reference TRBV19 and TRBJ2-3, reads DGGITQSPKYLFRKEGQNVTLSCEQNLNHDAMYWYRQDPGQGLRLIYYSQIVNDFQKGDIAEGYSVSREKKESFPLTVTSAQKNPTAFYLCASSIGEDTQYFGPGTRLTVL.

The V gene is TRBV7-2, the J gene TRBJ1-4, with TRBD1 identical over 12 bases. Germline V gene lookup returns CDR1 SGHTA and CDR2 FQGNSA. This CDR3 has 15 residues. V was clipped by 5 bases and J by 9 bases; unmatched bases: 7. The CDR3 sequence is CASSLEGQGAQKLFF. The CDR3 DNA sequence: TGTGCCAGCAGCCTAGAGGGACAGGGGGCGCAAAAACTGTTTTTT. The complete variable domain, with remaining parts taken from reference TRBV7-2 and TRBJ1-4, reads GAGVSQSPSNKVTEKGKDVELRCDPISGHTALYWYRQSLGQGLEFLIYFQGNSAPDKSGLPSDRFSAERTGGSVSTLTIQRTQQEDSAVYLCASSLEGQGAQKLFFGSGTQLSVL.

The chain is built from TRBV6-5 and TRBJ2-7; maybe TRBD2 (5 bases). The CDR3 sequence is 13 residues long. Trimming pared 1 base from V and 5 bases from J, leaving 9 bases between. Germline V gene sequence: CDR1 MNHEY, CDR2 SVGAGI. CDR3 nucleotides: TGTGCCAGCAGTTACTTCGGGGTCCACGAGCAGTACTTC. Protein product: CASSYFGVHEQYF.

The chain employs TRBV7-4 and TRBJ2-1; D gene ambiguous. Germline V lookup: CDR1 SGHVT, CDR2 SQSDAQ. The CDR3 has 11 amino acids. The V gene lost 5 bases and the J gene lost 5 bases, with 4 bases spanning the gap. The CDR3 coding sequence is TGTGCCAGCAGCGACCACAATGAGCAGTTCTTC. Protein product: CASSDHNEQFF. Drawing the rest from reference TRBV7-4 and TRBJ2-1, the complete variable domain is GAGVSQSPRYKVAKRGRDVALRCDSISGHVTLYWYRQTLGQGSEVLTYSQSDAQRDKSGRPSGRFSAERPERSVSTLKIQRTEQGDSAVYLCASSDHNEQFFGPGTRLTVL.

The sample holds one count of this clone. The gene calls are TRBV11-3 and TRBJ1-2; the D gene is possibly TRBD1 (5 bases). There are 15 residues in the CDR3. The V and J ends lost 0 bases and 3 bases respectively, with 11 bases between them. From germline, CDR1 is SGHNT and CDR2 YENEEA. The CDR3 nucleotides are TGTGCCAGCAGCTTAGAGTTGGGGCCCTACTATGGCTACACCTTC. Its protein is CASSLELGPYYGYTF.

The chain combines TRBV19 with TRBJ2-3; no definite D call. Per the germline V gene, CDR1 is LNHDA and CDR2 is SQIVND (reference sequence). The CDR3 contains 13 residues. V lost 1 base and J lost 2, with 4 bases in between. CDR3: CASSIASTDTQYF. Written as DNA, the CDR3 is TGTGCCAGTAGTATAGCCTCCACAGATACGCAGTATTTT. Using reference TRBV19 and TRBJ2-3 for the parts outside the CDR3, the full variable domain is DGGITQSPKYLFRKEGQNVTLSCEQNLNHDAMYWYRQDPGQGLRLIYYSQIVNDFQKGDIAEGYSVSREKKESFPLTVTSAQKNPTAFYLCASSIASTDTQYFGPGTRLTVL.

The chain has TRBV5-5 and TRBJ1-2; D is undetermined. Trimming stripped 2 bases from V and 1 base from J, with 3 bases between. This CDR3 region has 12 residues. Per the germline V gene, CDR1 is SGHKS and CDR2 is YYEKEE (reference sequence). CDR3 DNA sequence: TGTGCCAGCAGCTTAGGTAACTATGGCTACACCTTC. It yields the protein CASSLGNYGYTF.

The chain recombines TRBV7-9 with TRBJ1-2, with 10 positions matching TRBD1. V was clipped by 4 bases and J by 8 bases; unmatched bases: 1. Per the germline V gene, CDR1 is SEHNR and CDR2 is FQNEAQ (reference sequence). The CDR3 is 12 amino acids. For the CDR3, the DNA is TGTGCCAGCAGCTCGGGACAGGGGGGCTACACCTTC. Its protein is CASSSGQGGYTF.

The chain uses TRBV19 and TRBJ2-1; TRBD2 matches at 8 bases. The germline V gene has CDR1 LNHDA and CDR2 SQIVND (reference sequence). V lost 3 bases and J lost 4; bases outside the gene matches: 5. This CDR3 has 15 amino acids. The CDR3 reads CASSISGSYYNEQFF. CDR3 DNA: TGTGCCAGTAGTATCAGCGGGAGCTATTACAATGAGCAGTTCTTC.

This chain links TRBV6-1 with TRBJ2-1; maybe TRBD2 (5 bases). The CDR3 covers 12 residues. Trimming removed 6 bases at V and 10 bases at J, with 13 bases between. Looked up from germline, CDR1 is MNHNS and CDR2 is SASEGT. This CDR3 is CASRASKREQFF. CDR3 bases: TGTGCCAGCAGGGCCAGCAAGCGGGAGCAGTTCTTC.

This chain links TRBV6-1 with TRBJ1-2, with D perhaps matching TRBD1 (5 bases). CDR1 is MNHNS and CDR2 is SASEGT in the germline V gene. The CDR3 loop spans 13 amino acids. The ends were cut back, 6 bases at V and 3 bases at J, with 11 bases in the middle. CDR3 coding DNA: TGTGCCAGCAGCGAGGGGATATACTATGGCTACACCTTC. Protein product: CASSEGIYYGYTF.

The genes are TRBV7-9 and TRBJ1-1, with 7 bases lining up with TRBD1. Looked up from germline, CDR1 is SEHNR and CDR2 is FQNEAQ (reference sequence). The CDR3 covers 14 residues. V was pared by 5 bases and J by 0 bases, with 3 bases of the junction left unmatched. The CDR3 protein is CASSRGQVNTEAFF. CDR3 nucleotide sequence: TGTGCCAGCAGCCGTGGACAGGTGAACACTGAAGCTTTCTTT. The whole variable domain, remainder taken from reference TRBV7-9 and TRBJ1-1, is DTGVSQNPRHKITKRGQNVTFRCDPISEHNRLYWYRQTLGQGPEFLTYFQNEAQLEKSRLLSDRFSAERPKGSFSTLEIQRTEQGDSAMYLCASSRGQVNTEAFFGQGTRLTVV.

The chain carries TRBV28 and TRBJ2-3; 8 nucleotides line up with TRBD1. V dropped 6 bases and J dropped 0; count of bases not matched to a gene: 5. This CDR3 is 15 amino acids long. In germline, CDR1 is MDHEN, CDR2 SYDVKM. The CDR3 region is CASSQRQGSTDTQYF. The CDR3 nucleotides are TGTGCCAGCAGCCAACGACAGGGGAGCACAGATACGCAGTATTTT.

This sequence joins TRBV9 and TRBJ2-7, with 8 bases aligning to TRBD2. From germline, CDR1 is SGDLS and CDR2 YYNGEE. The V and J ends lost 4 bases and 5 bases, in that order; junction bases with no gene match: 11. The CDR3 sequence is 15 residues long. The CDR3 is CASSPTAGEVDEQYF. In nucleotides, the CDR3 is TGTGCCAGCAGCCCCACAGCGGGAGAGGTGGACGAGCAGTACTTC.

V gene TRBV7-9 combines with J gene TRBJ2-7; 7 bases line up with TRBD2. This CDR3 region has 15 residues. Germline CDR1 SEHNR, CDR2 FQNEAQ (reference sequence). V gave up 3 bases and J gave up 3 bases; unmatched junction bases: 8. The CDR3 loop reads CASSFAAGLHYEQYF. CDR3 DNA sequence: TGTGCCAGCAGCTTCGCAGCGGGGTTGCACTACGAGCAGTACTTC.

The CDR3 DNA is TGTGCCAGCGGTCGGGCCTCCTACGAGCAGTACTTC. Protein: CASGRASYEQYF. The V and J genes are TRBV9 and TRBJ2-7; D remains unclear. This CDR3 has 12 amino acids. Germline CDR1 SGDLS, CDR2 YYNGEE. Between the trimmed V and J ends, which lost 7 bases and 0 bases, there was a span of 8 bases. The variable domain in full, with the rest retrieved from reference TRBV9 and TRBJ2-7, is DSGVTQTPKHLITATGQRVTLRCSPRSGDLSVYWYQQSLDQGLQFLIQYYNGEERAKGNILERFSAQQFPDLHSELNLSSLELGDSALYFCASGRASYEQYFGPGTRLTVT.

This chain links TRBV7-9 with TRBJ1-5; D is undetermined. V lost 1 base and J 6 bases, leaving 4 bases between the germline ends. Germline CDR1 is SEHNR and CDR2 is FQNEAQ (reference sequence). The CDR3 is 12 amino acids. The CDR3, as DNA: TGTGCCAGCAGCTTAGGGAGTCAGCCCCAGCATTTT. Protein sequence: CASSLGSQPQHF.

V usage is TRBV5-8 and J usage is TRBJ1-2, with 9 bases fitting TRBD1. J gave up 4 bases and V 3 bases, and 4 bases lay outside the gene matches. Germline CDR1 and CDR2: SGHTS and YDEGEE. There are 14 residues in the CDR3. CDR3 region: CASSYGTGIYGYTF. The CDR3 region has the DNA TGTGCCAGCAGCTACGGGACAGGGATCTATGGCTACACCTTC.

The chain carries TRBV28 and TRBJ2-2; no reliable D call. The CDR3 runs to 14 residues. Germline V gene data show CDR1 as MDHEN and CDR2 as SYDVKM. Trimming left V 3 bases short and J 3 bases short, with 8 bases between. CDR3 nucleotide sequence: TGTGCCAGCAGTTTGTTCCGGTACACCGGGGAGCTGTTTTTT. Its protein product is CASSLFRYTGELFF.

V and J are TRBV7-3 and TRBJ1-4, with no clear D. Per the germline V gene, CDR1 is SGHTA and CDR2 is FQGTGA. Trimming removed 2 bases from V and 11 bases from J, with 15 bases in between. The CDR3 runs to 14 residues. The DNA for the CDR3 is TGTGCCAGCAGCTTACTCGATCCCCGAGGGAAACTGTTTTTT. Protein product: CASSLLDPRGKLFF.